The next 4 T cell receptor beta chains were all read from a single sample in a study of T cells in Graves' hyperthyroidism and ophthalmopathy. From RNA transcripts, TCR beta CDR3 regions were amplified. HTBI primers were the set used in a first-round RT-PCR of the TCR CDR3. TCRdb reprocessed the multiplex PCR reads with MiXCR, giving one entry per CDR3 protein. The sample has about 660,000 distinct CDR3 sequences; roughly 46% are singletons. Specimen: peripheral blood or thyroid tissue (not recorded which). The receptors shown here come from an adult man with Graves' disease, either hyperthyroidism or ophthalmopathy (not recorded which).

The rearrangement joins TRBV7-9 to TRBJ1-1; D uncertain. Germline assignment: CDR1 SEHNR and CDR2 FQNEAQ (reference sequence). Trimming removed 4 bases at V and 0 bases at J, with 12 bases between. The CDR3 spans 15 residues. The CDR3 region is CASSWTANLNTEAFF. Written as DNA, the CDR3 is TGTGCCAGCAGCTGGACGGCTAATTTGAACACTGAAGCTTTCTTT.

The sample holds a few counts of this clonotype. This chain connects TRBV20-1 to TRBJ1-3; D is unresolved. The CDR3 is 13 residues long. The V and J ends lost 1 base and 8 bases respectively, with 12 bases between them. Per germline, CDR1 DFQATT and CDR2 SNEGSKA (reference sequence). The CDR3 is CSARVWEGDTIYF. The CDR3 DNA sequence: TGCAGTGCTAGAGTGTGGGAAGGAGACACCATATATTTT.

CDR3 in DNA: TGTGCCAGCGGTTCCGGGACAGGGTCCCAAGAGACCCAGTACTTC. Protein: CASGSGTGSQETQYF. The chain recombines TRBV7-9 with TRBJ2-5; 9 bases align to TRBD1. The CDR3 consists of 15 residues. From germline, CDR1 is SEHNR and CDR2 FQNEAQ (reference sequence). V was pared by 8 bases and J by 1 base, with 8 bases of the junction left unmatched.

The chain recombines TRBV7-9 with TRBJ2-5, with 12 bases identical to TRBD2. The V gene end was trimmed by 5 bases and the J gene end by 5 bases; junction bases not matched to a gene: 9. Looked up from germline, CDR1 is SEHNR and CDR2 is FQNEAQ (reference sequence). CDR3 length: 16 residues. This CDR3 is CASSTSSGGDSETQYF. CDR3 bases: TGTGCCAGCAGCACCTCTAGCGGGGGGGACAGTGAGACCCAGTACTTC. The full variable domain, with the rest looked up from reference TRBV7-9 and TRBJ2-5, is DTGVSQNPRHKITKRGQNVTFRCDPISEHNRLYWYRQTLGQGPEFLTYFQNEAQLEKSRLLSDRFSAERPKGSFSTLEIQRTEQGDSAMYLCASSTSSGGDSETQYFGPGTRLLVL.